These T cell receptor beta chains were read from a single sample in a study of neurological immune-mediated disorders. Each CDR3 protein is one row after TCRdb ran MiXCR on the 5' RACE reads. The table lists about 66,000 distinct CDR3 sequences, 4% to 6% of them singletons. What was sequenced was PBMCs. Receptors were obtained from a young woman with multiple sclerosis. Both conserved end residues are part of each CDR3. The D gene is left open where the match is weak. Expanded clones are given a class, and other clones once, few, many or no size at all.

V gene: TRBV20-1
D gene: NA
J gene: TRBJ2-7
clone size: many
CDR3 protein: CSARHYEQYF
CDR3 DNA: TGCAGTGCTAGGCATTACGAGCAGTACTTC

V gene: TRBV9
D gene: NA
J gene: TRBJ2-5
clone size: many
CDR3 protein: CASSESLQETQYF
CDR3 DNA: TGTGCCAGCAGCGAGAGCCTGCAAGAGACCCAGTACTTC

V gene: TRBV7-2
D gene: TRBD2
J gene: TRBJ2-3
clone size: NA
CDR3 protein: CASSLGELAGNTDTQYF
CDR3 DNA: TGTGCCAGCAGCTTGGGGGAGCTAGCGGGAAACACAGATACGCAGTATTTT

V gene: TRBV6-6
D gene: NA
J gene: TRBJ1-2
clone size: NA
CDR3 protein: CATTGLANYGYTF
CDR3 DNA: TGTGCCACCACAGGTCTAGCTAACTATGGCTACACCTTC

V gene: TRBV5-8
D gene: NA
J gene: TRBJ1-6
clone size: few
CDR3 protein: CASSNSGVRNSPLHF
CDR3 DNA: TGTGCCAGCAGCAATTCAGGGGTACGGAATTCACCCCTCCACTTT

V gene: TRBV10-3
D gene: TRBD1
J gene: TRBJ1-1
clone size: many
CDR3 protein: CAITPGGGGTEAFF
CDR3 DNA: TGTGCCATCACCCCAGGGGGCGGCGGGACTGAAGCTTTCTTT

V gene: TRBV5-1
D gene: TRBD1
J gene: TRBJ2-1
clone size: many
CDR3 protein: CASRAGTGWNEQFF
CDR3 DNA: TGCGCCAGCAGAGCCGGGACAGGGTGGAATGAGCAGTTCTTC

V gene: TRBV7-9
D gene: NA
J gene: TRBJ2-1
clone size: many
CDR3 protein: CASSPREGANEQFF
CDR3 DNA: TGTGCCAGCAGCCCCCGGGAGGGGGCGAATGAGCAGTTCTTC

V gene: TRBV28
D gene: NA
J gene: TRBJ1-2
clone size: many
CDR3 protein: CASGGIPLYTF
CDR3 DNA: TGTGCCAGCGGGGGCATTCCCCTCTACACCTTC

V gene: TRBV20-1
D gene: NA
J gene: TRBJ2-3
clone size: many
CDR3 protein: CSAPGLLGPDTQYF
CDR3 DNA: TGCAGTGCCCCGGGACTCCTTGGCCCAGATACGCAGTATTTT

V gene: TRBV20-1
D gene: TRBD1
J gene: TRBJ2-7
clone size: many
CDR3 protein: CSARAARDREHYEQYF
CDR3 DNA: TGCAGTGCTAGGGCGGCCCGGGACAGGGAACACTACGAGCAGTACTTC

V gene: TRBV29-1
D gene: NA
J gene: TRBJ1-1
clone size: many
CDR3 protein: CSVARAQEAFF
CDR3 DNA: TGCAGCGTTGCCCGGGCACAAGAAGCTTTCTTT

V gene: TRBV20-1
D gene: NA
J gene: TRBJ2-3
clone size: many
CDR3 protein: CSARDRTLLGLNTQYF
CDR3 DNA: TGCAGTGCTAGAGATAGGACCCTACTAGGGTTAAATACGCAGTATTTT

V gene: TRBV6-5
D gene: NA
J gene: TRBJ2-7
clone size: many
CDR3 protein: CASSSPGGSYEQYF
CDR3 DNA: TGTGCCAGCAGCTCGCCTGGCGGGTCCTACGAGCAGTACTTC

V gene: TRBV7-6
D gene: TRBD2
J gene: TRBJ2-2
clone size: many
CDR3 protein: CASSPGLANTGELFF
CDR3 DNA: TGTGCCAGCAGCCCCGGACTAGCGAACACCGGGGAGCTGTTTTTT

V gene: TRBV4-1
D gene: TRBD1
J gene: TRBJ1-5
clone size: many
CDR3 protein: CASSQRDSSNQPQHF
CDR3 DNA: TGCGCCAGCAGCCAAAGGGACAGTAGCAATCAGCCCCAGCATTTT

V gene: TRBV5-5
D gene: NA
J gene: TRBJ1-1
clone size: many
CDR3 protein: CASSSDTGRSTEAFF
CDR3 DNA: TGTGCCAGCAGCTCCGACACAGGGCGAAGCACTGAAGCTTTCTTT

V gene: TRBV20-1
D gene: NA
J gene: TRBJ2-7
clone size: NA
CDR3 protein: CSALNLGGLSSYEQYF
CDR3 DNA: TGCAGTGCCCTCAATCTGGGAGGTTTGAGCTCCTACGAGCAGTACTTC

V gene: TRBV20-1
D gene: TRBD1
J gene: TRBJ2-1
clone size: many
CDR3 protein: CSARDVKGAVEQFF
CDR3 DNA: TGCAGTGCTAGAGATGTTAAGGGGGCGGTTGAGCAGTTCTTC

V gene: TRBV5-8
D gene: NA
J gene: TRBJ2-7
clone size: many
CDR3 protein: CASSKGKPSSYEQYF
CDR3 DNA: TGTGCCAGCAGCAAGGGGAAGCCGAGCTCCTACGAGCAGTACTTC

V gene: TRBV5-1
D gene: NA
J gene: TRBJ2-1
clone size: many
CDR3 protein: CASSLEGNEQFF
CDR3 DNA: TGCGCCAGCAGCTTGGAGGGCAATGAGCAGTTCTTC